This is a list of T cell receptor beta chains from one sample in a study of blood T cells in healthy people across ages. TCRdb used MiXCR to reprocess the 5' RACE reads, holding one entry per CDR3 protein. Here the sample spans about 1.7 million distinct CDR3 sequences, roughly 30% being singletons. Sequencing was performed on blood. Receptor source: a woman in her 30s in good health. The CDR3 runs from the conserved cysteine through the conserved F or W. A D gene is named only where the DNA matches it firmly. Clone size, where shown, is once, few, many, or a class for clones that have expanded.

j_call,clone_size,v_call,d_call,cdr3_nt,cdr3_aa
TRBJ2-1,many,TRBV15,NA,TGTGCCACCAGCAGAGCCACGAGCGGGTCATACAATGAGCAGTTCTTC,CATSRATSGSYNEQFF
TRBJ1-2,few,TRBV2,NA,TGTGCCAGCAGTGACCGGGGAGGGCGTGGCTACACCTTC,CASSDRGGRGYTF
TRBJ2-3,NA,TRBV10-2,TRBD1,TGCGCCAGCACCCGGGACAGGGGGGGGACAGATACGCAGTATTTT,CASTRDRGGTDTQYF
TRBJ2-2,NA,TRBV25-1,NA,TGTGCCAGCAGTGAAATCCCCGGGGAGCTGTTTTTT,CASSEIPGELFF
TRBJ2-3,NA,TRBV7-2,TRBD2,TGTGCCAGCAGCTTGAGGGCTAGCGGAAATCACGGTAGAGATACGCAGTATTTT,CASSLRASGNHGRDTQYF
TRBJ2-7,few,TRBV6-2/TRBV6-3,NA,TGTGCCAGCAGTAGAGCCTTGCGCCGCGTCCCCCACGAGCAGTACTTC,CASSRALRRVPHEQYF
TRBJ2-3,few,TRBV29-1,NA,TGCAGCGTTGAAGGTGTGGCTAGCGAGTCCACAGATACGCAGTATTTT,CSVEGVASESTDTQYF
TRBJ2-1,NA,TRBV9,TRBD2,TGTGCCAGCAGCGTAGGGGGACTAGCGGGAAACAATGAGCAGTTCTTC,CASSVGGLAGNNEQFF
TRBJ1-2,NA,TRBV5-5,NA,TGTGCCAGCAGCGCTAGTACTCTGGGCTACACCTTC,CASSASTLGYTF
TRBJ2-7,NA,TRBV6-5,TRBD2,TGTGCCAGCAGTTACCTCGGGGGGGAGGCCTACGAGCAGTACTTC,CASSYLGGEAYEQYF
TRBJ2-2,NA,TRBV20-1,TRBD1,TGCAGTGCTAGAGGGATCGACAGGGCCCTGAGCGGGGAGCTGTTTTTT,CSARGIDRALSGELFF
TRBJ2-7,few,TRBV10-3,NA,TGTGCCATCAGTGACAGGGTGGGGGAGCAGTACTTC,CAISDRVGEQYF
TRBJ1-6,NA,TRBV27,TRBD1,TGTGCCAGCAGTTTTGGAGACAGGGAGGATTCACCCCTCCACTTT,CASSFGDREDSPLHF
TRBJ2-3,NA,TRBV20-1,NA,TGCAGTACCATCCCTGGCACAGATACGCAGTATTTT,CSTIPGTDTQYF
TRBJ2-7,many,TRBV9,TRBD1,TGTGCCAGCAGCGTAGACCCCGGGACAGGGGCCTCCTACGAGCAGTACTTC,CASSVDPGTGASYEQYF
TRBJ2-1,few,TRBV5-6,TRBD2,TGTGCCAGCAGCTTGGGGCCGGGACTAAGGATTGAGGCGTTCTTC,CASSLGPGLRIEAFF
TRBJ2-1,NA,TRBV29-1,TRBD1,TGCAGCTCGAGGGGGCTAGAACCCTACAATGAGCAGTTCTTC,CSSRGLEPYNEQFF
TRBJ2-7,many,TRBV20-1,TRBD1,TGCAGTGCCTTTCCTCCGGGACAGATTACCTACGAGCAGTACTTC,CSAFPPGQITYEQYF
TRBJ2-3,NA,TRBV5-1,TRBD2,TGCGCCAGCAAGTATCACGGGACTACATACACAGATACGCAGTATTTT,CASKYHGTTYTDTQYF
TRBJ2-1,NA,TRBV20-1,NA,TGCAGTGCTAGGGAGGCCGAGACTCCTAATGAGCAGTTCTTC,CSAREAETPNEQFF
TRBJ1-2,NA,TRBV6-1,NA,TGTGCCAGCAGTGAAGCAAGCTATGGCTACACCTTC,CASSEASYGYTF
TRBJ2-1,NA,TRBV5-1,TRBD2,TGCGCCAGCACGACTAGCGGGTTCCCGGGCTATGAGCAGTTCTTC,CASTTSGFPGYEQFF
TRBJ2-7,many,TRBV7-3,NA,TGTGCCAGCAGCCTCACGGGCGGCCCATCCTACGAGCAGTACTTC,CASSLTGGPSYEQYF
TRBJ1-2,many,TRBV4-1,NA,TGCGCCAGCAGCCAAGTGGCAGCCGAATCTTATGGCTACACCTTC,CASSQVAAESYGYTF
TRBJ2-1,NA,TRBV5-1,NA,TGCGCCAGCAGCTTGTGGGGGGTTACCTACAATGAGCAGTTCTTC,CASSLWGVTYNEQFF
TRBJ2-1,few,TRBV6-5,NA,TGTGCCAGCACAAATCCCCCTTCGTATGAGCAGTTCTTC,CASTNPPSYEQFF
TRBJ2-5,few,TRBV7-3,NA,TGTGCCAGCAGCTTAAGCCAAAAAGGGACCCAGTACTTC,CASSLSQKGTQYF
TRBJ2-5,few,TRBV5-1,TRBD2,TGCGCCAGCAGTCCCCGGGTTCCTAGCGGGAGACTGGAGACCCAGTACTTC,CASSPRVPSGRLETQYF
TRBJ2-1,many,TRBV5-1,NA,TGCGCCAGCCGGGTTACGTGGGGGGCCGCGGATGAGCAGTTCTTC,CASRVTWGAADEQFF
TRBJ1-2,many,TRBV29-1,TRBD1,TGCAGCGTCCTCCGGGACAGGTCCGGTGGCTACACCTTC,CSVLRDRSGGYTF
TRBJ2-1,NA,TRBV6-1,NA,TGTGCCAGCAGTGCCGGACTGCGGTCCGAGCAGTTCTTC,CASSAGLRSEQFF
TRBJ2-3,NA,TRBV7-2,TRBD1,TGTGCCAGCAGCTTCCCCTGGGGACAGGGCACAGATACGCAGTATTTT,CASSFPWGQGTDTQYF
TRBJ2-4,many,TRBV5-6,NA,TGTGCCAGCGGGCCCCGAGGAGGGGGCATTCAGTACTTC,CASGPRGGGIQYF
TRBJ1-5,few,TRBV6-4,NA,TGTGCCAGCAGAAAAGGAGGAGGCTATAGCAATCAGCCCCAGCATTTT,CASRKGGGYSNQPQHF
TRBJ2-1,NA,TRBV12-3/TRBV12-4,TRBD2,TGTGCCAGCAGTATAGCGGGAGAAACCTACAATGAGCAGTTCTTC,CASSIAGETYNEQFF
TRBJ2-1,NA,TRBV10-3,NA,TGTGCCGTAACAGGGTACAATGAGCAGTTCTTC,CAVTGYNEQFF
TRBJ1-1,few,TRBV2,NA,TGTGCCAGCAGTCAGCAGGGGCAGAACACTGAAGCTTTCTTT,CASSQQGQNTEAFF
TRBJ2-5,few,TRBV2,NA,TGTGCCAGCAGCCCCAGTCGGTTATCAGAGACCCAGTACTTC,CASSPSRLSETQYF